Sequencing of this TCR beta chain was carried out in a study of cytomegalovirus exposure and HLA in healthy donors. V lost 5 bases to trimming and J lost 4 bases; unmatched junction nucleotides: 8. CDR1 is MNHEY, CDR2 SMNVEV, per germline (reference sequence). The CDR3 extends over 15 amino acids. Both 60 Vbeta primers and 13 Jbeta primers went into the PCR. The assay was immunoSEQ multiplex PCR, and TCRdb's table has in-frame clones only and misses some. The sample holds over 130,000 clones, just over 70% seen once. Material: PBMCs. This chain joins TRBV27 and TRBJ1-2, with 9 positions matching TRBD1. The clonotype was recovered from a woman aged 30 to 39 in good health and CMV-seronegative. The CDR3 region has the DNA TGTGCCAGCAGTCCGGGACAGGGCAAACGCTATGGCTACACCTTC. It codes for CASSPGQGKRYGYTF.